This is a list of T cell receptor beta chains from one sample in a study of shared clonotypes between healthy human individuals. Here immunoSEQ multiplex PCR was the method, and the copy in TCRdb shows in-frame clones only, minus some. The table records about half a million clones, around 73% of them present only once. The sequenced sample consisted of PBMCs. Receptors were obtained from a middle-aged woman in good health. Some clones in this sample may be carry-over from other donors' samples. CDR3s leave out the opening cysteine and the closing phenylalanine or tryptophan.

j_gene,v_gene,CDR3aa
TRBJ1-5,TRBV6-4,ASTDSTKGESNQPQH
TRBJ2-5,TRBV5-5,ASSLEGYTGAQETQY
TRBJ2-2,TRBV5-6,ASRGGYRERYTGELF
TRBJ2-1,TRBV6-6,ASSYKGTSNEQF
TRBJ2-1,TRBV4-2,ASSQDAGSVSYNEQF
TRBJ1-1,TRBV19,ASKPDSPHEAF
TRBJ2-1,TRBV25-1,ASSVVGLAVSNEQF
TRBJ2-1,TRBV2,ASRERNNEQF
TRBJ2-5,TRBV11-1,ASTLGGQETQY
TRBJ2-7,TRBV30,AWRLAGAVSPYEQY
TRBJ2-7,TRBV19,ASGLAGYKQY
TRBJ2-2,TRBV7-9,ASSLLDRVTGELF
NA,TRBV2,ASSEWDRGLVEQY
TRBJ2-3,TRBV7-9,ASSLDGDTQY
TRBJ2-1,TRBV5-3,ARSYSPLDRGRDNEQF
TRBJ1-1,TRBV27,ASSRQGAGMNTEAF
TRBJ2-7,TRBV7-3,ASSPTTAHEQY
TRBJ1-2,TRBV27,ASSLTIGRTYGYT
TRBJ2-7,TRBV5-4,ASSRPGDELYEQY
TRBJ2-2,TRBV7-3,ASSLTLASGGGELF
TRBJ2-7,TRBV7-2,ASSLRAGGIGYEQY
TRBJ2-2,TRBV4-2,ASSQGERETNTGELF
TRBJ2-6,TRBV30,AWSQGAFGANVLT
TRBJ2-7,TRBV29-1,SVVPQAGAGEQY
TRBJ2-1,TRBV2,ASSTSGSSYNEQF
TRBJ2-3,TRBV11-1,ASSQRARADTDTQY
TRBJ2-3,TRBV7-2,ASSLFARSGGTDTQY
TRBJ2-7,TRBV11-2,ASSLVIGLRSSYEQY
TRBJ1-1,TRBV5-5,ACTRDGRIMNTEAF
TRBJ1-3,TRBV11-2,ASSFLVSADRDGNTIY
TRBJ1-2,TRBV2,ASIQNLGEGINGYT
TRBJ2-7,TRBV7-6,ASSSRIAYEQY
NA,TRBV7-9,ASSFLRYSPYEQY
TRBJ2-2,TRBV7-7,ASSRTDTGELF
TRBJ1-4,TRBV28,ASSPRQAGEKLF
TRBJ2-7,TRBV7-9,ASTLGLVDEQY
TRBJ1-4,TRBV29-1,SAWLRGQKLF
TRBJ2-7,TRBV18,ASSPGAGSSYEQY
TRBJ2-5,TRBV7-2,ASSLDRVGETQY
TRBJ2-3,TRBV6-4,ASSGAAGGSPDTQY
TRBJ2-1,TRBV4-2,ASSQDSGSHNEQF
TRBJ2-1,TRBV28,ASSLRGSGYNEQF
TRBJ2-3,TRBV7-9,ASSLLGGGTDTQY
TRBJ2-3,TRBV28,ASSVGGGVTDTQY
TRBJ1-5,TRBV2,ASRPDRTGDQPQH
TRBJ2-1,TRBV2,ASSENHPSNEQF
TRBJ1-1,TRBV6-1,ASSEAGGYTEAF
TRBJ2-7,TRBV5-1,ASSSLGGVAEQY
TRBJ2-1,TRBV7-2,ASSLDSYNEQF
TRBJ2-1,TRBV9,ASSLDQGSYNEQF
TRBJ1-3,TRBV10-2,ASSERVNSGNTIY
TRBJ2-7,TRBV5-1,ASSPGQPQGEQY
TRBJ1-1,TRBV2,ASSGQGFAEAF
TRBJ1-4,TRBV9,ASSADRGSNEKLF
TRBJ2-2,TRBV19,ASSTVGANTGELF
TRBJ2-2,TRBV6-1,ASSETGAFTGELF
TRBJ2-3,TRBV5-1,ASTLSGSDTQY